Sequencing of this T cell receptor (beta chain) was carried out in a study of CDR3 diversity in severe acne. TCRdb processed the PCR reads anew with MiXCR; each CDR3 protein has one entry. Of some 90,000 distinct CDR3 sequences in the sample, under 55% were seen once. This CDR3 has 13 amino acids. In germline, CDR1 is SGDLS, CDR2 YYNGEE. The germline V and J ends were trimmed by 0 bases and 10 bases, with 11 bases remaining between them. The chain has TRBV9 and TRBJ2-4; perhaps TRBD2 as D (5 bases). The sequencing input was blood. This clonotype was sampled from a male donor with severe acne vulgaris. CDR3 DNA: TGTGCCAGCAGCGTAGAGCACGGGGATATTCAGTACTTC. Amino acids: CASSVEHGDIQYF.